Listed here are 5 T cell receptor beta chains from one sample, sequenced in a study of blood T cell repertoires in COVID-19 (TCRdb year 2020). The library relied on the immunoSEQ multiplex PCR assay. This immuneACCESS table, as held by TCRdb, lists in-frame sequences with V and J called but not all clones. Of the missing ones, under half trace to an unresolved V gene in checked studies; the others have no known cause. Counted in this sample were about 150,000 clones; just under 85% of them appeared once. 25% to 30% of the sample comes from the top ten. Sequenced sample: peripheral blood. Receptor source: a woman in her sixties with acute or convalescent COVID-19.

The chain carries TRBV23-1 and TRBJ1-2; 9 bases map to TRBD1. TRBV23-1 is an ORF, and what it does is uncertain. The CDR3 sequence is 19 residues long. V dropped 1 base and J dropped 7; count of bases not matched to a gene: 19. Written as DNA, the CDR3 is TGCGCCAGCAGTCAATTAGTCTCGACAGGGGGGCTTTATGGTGTTGGCTACACCTTC. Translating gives CASSQLVSTGGLYGVGYTF.

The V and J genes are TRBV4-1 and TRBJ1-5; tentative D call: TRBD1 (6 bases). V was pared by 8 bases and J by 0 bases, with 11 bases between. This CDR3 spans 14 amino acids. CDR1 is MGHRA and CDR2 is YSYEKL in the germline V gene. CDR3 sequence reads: CASEDSYSNQPQHF. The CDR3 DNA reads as TGCGCCAGCGAGGACAGCTATAGCAATCAGCCCCAGCATTTT.

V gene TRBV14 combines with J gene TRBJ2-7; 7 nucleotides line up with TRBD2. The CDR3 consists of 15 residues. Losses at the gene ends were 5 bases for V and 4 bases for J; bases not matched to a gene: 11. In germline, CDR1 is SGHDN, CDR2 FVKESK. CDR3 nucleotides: TGTGCCAGCAGCTCTTTCGGGGGGTTCCGGTACGAGCAGTACTTC. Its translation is CASSSFGGFRYEQYF.

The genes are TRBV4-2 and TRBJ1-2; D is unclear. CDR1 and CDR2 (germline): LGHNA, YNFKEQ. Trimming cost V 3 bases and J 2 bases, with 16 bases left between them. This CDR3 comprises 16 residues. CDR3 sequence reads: CASSHFSGDLNYGYTF. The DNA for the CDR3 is TGTGCCAGCAGCCATTTCTCCGGGGATCTAAACTATGGCTACACCTTC.

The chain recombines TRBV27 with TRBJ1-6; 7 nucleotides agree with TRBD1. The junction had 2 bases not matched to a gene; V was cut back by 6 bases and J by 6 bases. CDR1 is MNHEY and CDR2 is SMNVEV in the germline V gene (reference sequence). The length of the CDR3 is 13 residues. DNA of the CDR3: TGTGCCAGCAGACAGGGGCGTAATTCACCCCTCCACTTT. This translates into CASRQGRNSPLHF.